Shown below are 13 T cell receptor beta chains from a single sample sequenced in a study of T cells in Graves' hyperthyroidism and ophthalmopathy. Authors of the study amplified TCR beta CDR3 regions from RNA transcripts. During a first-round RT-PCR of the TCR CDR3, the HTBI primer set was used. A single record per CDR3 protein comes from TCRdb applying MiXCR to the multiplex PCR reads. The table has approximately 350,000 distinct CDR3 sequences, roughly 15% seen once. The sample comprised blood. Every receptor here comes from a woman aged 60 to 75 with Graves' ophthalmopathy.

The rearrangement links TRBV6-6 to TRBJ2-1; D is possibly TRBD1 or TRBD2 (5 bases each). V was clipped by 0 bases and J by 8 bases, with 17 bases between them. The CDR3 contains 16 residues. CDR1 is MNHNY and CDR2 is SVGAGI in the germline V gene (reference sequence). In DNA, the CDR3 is TGTGCCAGCAGTTACTCCTCGGGACCGGCCATCCATGAGCAGTTCTTC. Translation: CASSYSSGPAIHEQFF.

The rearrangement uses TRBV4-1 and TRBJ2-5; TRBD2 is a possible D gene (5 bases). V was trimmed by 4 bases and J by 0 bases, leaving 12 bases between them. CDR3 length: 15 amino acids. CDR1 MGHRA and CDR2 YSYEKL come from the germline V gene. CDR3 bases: TGCGCCAGCAGCCGCGAAGGGCGGGACCAAGAGACCCAGTACTTC. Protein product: CASSREGRDQETQYF.

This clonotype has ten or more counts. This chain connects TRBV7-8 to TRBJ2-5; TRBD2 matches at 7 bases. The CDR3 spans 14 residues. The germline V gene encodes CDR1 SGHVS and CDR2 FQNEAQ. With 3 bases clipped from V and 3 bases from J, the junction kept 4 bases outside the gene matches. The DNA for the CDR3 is TGTGCCAGCAGCTTGGGGACTACCGAAGAGACCCAGTACTTC. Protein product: CASSLGTTEETQYF.

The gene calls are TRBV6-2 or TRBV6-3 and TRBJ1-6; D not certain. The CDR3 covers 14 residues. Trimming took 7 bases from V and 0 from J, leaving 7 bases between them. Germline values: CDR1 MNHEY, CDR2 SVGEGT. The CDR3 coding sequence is TGTGCCAGCACCCCCAGCTCCTATAATTCACCCCTCCACTTT. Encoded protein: CASTPSSYNSPLHF.

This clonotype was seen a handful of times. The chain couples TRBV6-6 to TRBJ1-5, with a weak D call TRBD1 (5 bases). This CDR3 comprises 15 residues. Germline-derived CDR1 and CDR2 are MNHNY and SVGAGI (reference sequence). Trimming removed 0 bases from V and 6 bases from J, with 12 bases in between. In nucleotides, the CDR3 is TGTGCCAGCAGTTACTCCGGAGGGGTATCTCAGCCCCAGCATTTT. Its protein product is CASSYSGGVSQPQHF.

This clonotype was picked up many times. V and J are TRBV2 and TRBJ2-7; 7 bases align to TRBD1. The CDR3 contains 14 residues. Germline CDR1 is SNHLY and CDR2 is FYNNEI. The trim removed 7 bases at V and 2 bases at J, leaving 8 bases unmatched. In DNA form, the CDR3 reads TGTGCCAGCACAGACGGGACAGAAACCTACGAGCAGTACTTC. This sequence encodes CASTDGTETYEQYF.

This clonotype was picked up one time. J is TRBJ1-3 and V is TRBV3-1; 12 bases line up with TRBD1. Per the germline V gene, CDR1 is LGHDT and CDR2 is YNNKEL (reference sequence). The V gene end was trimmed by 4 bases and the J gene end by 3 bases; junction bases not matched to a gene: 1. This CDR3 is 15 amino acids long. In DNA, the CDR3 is TGTGCCAGCAGCCGGGACAGGGGGCTTGGAAACACCATATATTTT. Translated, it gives CASSRDRGLGNTIYF.

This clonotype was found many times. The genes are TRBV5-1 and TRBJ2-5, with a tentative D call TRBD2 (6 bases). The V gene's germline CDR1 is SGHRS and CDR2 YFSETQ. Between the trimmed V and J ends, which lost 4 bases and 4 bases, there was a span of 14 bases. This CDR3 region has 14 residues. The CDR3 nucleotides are TGCGCCAGCAGCGGCGGAATGGGAGGAGAGACCCAGTACTTC. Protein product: CASSGGMGGETQYF.

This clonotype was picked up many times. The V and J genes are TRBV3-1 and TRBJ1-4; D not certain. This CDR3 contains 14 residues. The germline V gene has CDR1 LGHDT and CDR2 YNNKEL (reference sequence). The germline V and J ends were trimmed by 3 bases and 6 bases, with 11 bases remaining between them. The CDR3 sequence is CASSQQGGDEKLFF. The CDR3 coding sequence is TGTGCCAGCAGCCAGCAAGGTGGGGATGAAAAACTGTTTTTT.

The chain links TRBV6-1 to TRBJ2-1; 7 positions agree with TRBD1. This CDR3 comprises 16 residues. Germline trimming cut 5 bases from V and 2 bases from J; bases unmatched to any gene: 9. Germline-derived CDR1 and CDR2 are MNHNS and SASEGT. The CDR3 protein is CASSNGIGTAYNEQFF. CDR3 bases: TGTGCCAGCAGTAATGGTATTGGGACAGCCTACAATGAGCAGTTCTTC.

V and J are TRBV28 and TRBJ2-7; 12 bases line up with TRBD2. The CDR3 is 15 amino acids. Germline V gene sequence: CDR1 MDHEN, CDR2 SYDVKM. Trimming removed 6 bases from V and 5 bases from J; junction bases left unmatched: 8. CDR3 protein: CASSPRLAGAHEQYF. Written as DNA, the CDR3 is TGTGCCAGCAGCCCCAGACTAGCGGGAGCCCACGAGCAGTACTTC. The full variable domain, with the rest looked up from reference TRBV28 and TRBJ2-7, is DVKVTQSSRYLVKRTGEKVFLECVQDMDHENMFWYRQDPGLGLRLIYFSYDVKMKEKGDIPEGYSVSREKKERFSLILESASTNQTSMYLCASSPRLAGAHEQYFGPGTRLTVT.

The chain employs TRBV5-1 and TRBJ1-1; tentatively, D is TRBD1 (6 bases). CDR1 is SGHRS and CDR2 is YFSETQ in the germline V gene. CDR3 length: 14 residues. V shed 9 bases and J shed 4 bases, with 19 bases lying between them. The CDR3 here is CATSRGGRPTEAFF. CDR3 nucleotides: TGCGCCACCTCAAGGGGGGGGCGACCCACTGAAGCTTTCTTT. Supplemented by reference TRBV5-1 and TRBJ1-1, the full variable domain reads KAGVTQTPRYLIKTRGQQVTLSCSPISGHRSVSWYQQTPGQGLQFLFEYFSETQRNKGNFPGRFSGRQFSNSRSEMNVSTLELGDSALYLCATSRGGRPTEAFFGQGTRLTVV.

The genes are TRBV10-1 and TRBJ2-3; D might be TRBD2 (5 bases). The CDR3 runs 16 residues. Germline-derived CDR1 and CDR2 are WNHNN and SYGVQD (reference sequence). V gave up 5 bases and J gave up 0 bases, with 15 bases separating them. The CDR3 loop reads CASSPAGVTSTDTQYF. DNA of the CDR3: TGCGCCAGCAGTCCAGCCGGGGTAACTAGCACAGATACGCAGTATTTT.